The next 8 T cell receptor beta chains were all read from a single sample in a study of beta chain features in type 1 diabetes. As every portion of the isolated RNA was reverse transcribed, the sequencing read expressed TCRB transcripts. Sequencing used immunoSEQ multiplex PCR; TCRdb keeps in-frame clones, though not all of them. The sample records 130,000 to 150,000 clones, under 11% being singletons. The sequenced material came from naive CD4+ T cells from blood. The source of these receptors is a man younger than 35 in good health.

This clone has more than one count but fewer than ten. The genes are TRBV11-2 and TRBJ1-2, with TRBD1 matching 7 bases. CDR1 SGHAT and CDR2 FQNNGV come from the germline V gene. V lost 5 bases, J lost 7 bases, and 10 bases stayed unmatched. The CDR3 covers 14 residues. The CDR3 loop reads CASSPSQGVAGYTF. Written as DNA, the CDR3 is TGTGCCAGCAGCCCTAGTCAGGGGGTCGCTGGCTACACCTTC.

Only a few counts were recorded for this clone. Here the CDR3 reads CASRLPSGGFTGELFF. The CDR3 nucleotides read TGCGCCAGCAGGCTCCCCTCGGGGGGTTTCACCGGGGAGCTGTTTTTT. The gene calls are TRBV5-1 and TRBJ2-2; 7 positions match TRBD2. Germline CDR1 is SGHRS and CDR2 is YFSETQ. V was clipped by 5 bases and J by 4 bases; unmatched bases: 11. The CDR3 has 16 residues.

This chain links TRBV4-1 with TRBJ2-2; D is unresolved. Germline assignment: CDR1 MGHRA and CDR2 YSYEKL. V was shortened by 2 bases and J by 1 base, with 11 bases between the two germline ends. CDR3 length: 16 residues. The CDR3 region is CASSQRVSMNTGELFF. DNA of the CDR3: TGCGCCAGCAGCCAACGAGTTTCGATGAACACCGGGGAGCTGTTTTTT.

This clone was counted ten times or more. The chain links TRBV29-1 to TRBJ2-3; D call uncertain. The germline V gene encodes CDR1 SQVTM and CDR2 ANQGSEA. There are 13 residues in the CDR3. The V end lost 2 bases, the J end lost 6 bases, and 12 bases lay between the germline ends. The CDR3 bases are TGCAGCGTTGAAAGGATAAGGCGGGATACGCAGTATTTT. The encoded protein is CSVERIRRDTQYF.

This clone was seen a few times. V is TRBV2 and J is TRBJ2-1; D is possibly TRBD1 (6 bases). Looked up from germline, CDR1 is SNHLY and CDR2 is FYNNEI. This CDR3 is 14 amino acids long. The V and J ends lost 3 bases and 4 bases respectively, with 10 bases between them. DNA for the CDR3: TGTGCCAGCAGTGATGTCCAGGGGTACAATGAGCAGTTCTTC. Its protein product is CASSDVQGYNEQFF.

This clone was detected only a few times. This chain connects TRBV6-6 to TRBJ1-4; 7 nucleotides agree with TRBD1. CDR3 length: 13 residues. Germline V gene data show CDR1 as MNHNY and CDR2 as SVGAGI (reference sequence). J gave up 6 bases and V 5 bases, and 3 bases lay outside the gene matches. The CDR3 protein is CASSRGQHEKLFF. The DNA for the CDR3 is TGTGCCAGCAGTAGGGGGCAACATGAAAAACTGTTTTTT.

The gene calls are TRBV14 and TRBJ2-3, with a possible D match to TRBD1 (6 bases). CDR3 size: 15 residues. Germline V gene sequence: CDR1 SGHDN, CDR2 FVKESK. With 1 base removed from V and 4 bases from J, the gap between germline ends came to 12 bases. In DNA form, the CDR3 reads TGTGCCAGCAGCCAAGTGTCGGACAGACCAGATACGCAGTATTTT. This codes for CASSQVSDRPDTQYF.

The V call is TRBV10-3, the J call TRBJ1-2; 11 positions agree with TRBD1. J gave up 6 bases and V 0 bases, and 6 bases lay outside the gene matches. CDR3 length: 16 amino acids. The germline CDR1 and CDR2 sequences are ENHRY and SYGVKD. The CDR3 coding sequence is TGTGCCATCAGTGAGTCGATGGACAGGGGGCAGGATGGCTACACCTTC. This encodes CAISESMDRGQDGYTF.